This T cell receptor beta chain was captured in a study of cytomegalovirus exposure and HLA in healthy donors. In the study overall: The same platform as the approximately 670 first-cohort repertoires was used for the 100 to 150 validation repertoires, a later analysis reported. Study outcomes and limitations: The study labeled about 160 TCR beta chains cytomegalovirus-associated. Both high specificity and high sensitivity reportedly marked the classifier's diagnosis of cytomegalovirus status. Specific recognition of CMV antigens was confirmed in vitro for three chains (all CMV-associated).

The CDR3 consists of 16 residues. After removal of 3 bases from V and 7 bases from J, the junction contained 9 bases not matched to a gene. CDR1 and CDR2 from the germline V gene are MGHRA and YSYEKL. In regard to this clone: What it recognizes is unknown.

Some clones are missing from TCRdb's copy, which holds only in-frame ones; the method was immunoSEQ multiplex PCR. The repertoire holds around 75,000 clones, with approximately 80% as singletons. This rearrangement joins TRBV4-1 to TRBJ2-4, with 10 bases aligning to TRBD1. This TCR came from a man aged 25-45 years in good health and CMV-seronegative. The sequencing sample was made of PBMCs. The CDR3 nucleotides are TGCGCCAGCAGCCAGGTCCGGGACAGGGGTTGGAACATTCAGTACTTC. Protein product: CASSQVRDRGWNIQYF.